This TCR beta chain stems from a study of cytomegalovirus exposure and HLA in healthy donors (dated by TCRdb to about 2017). Regarding the study in general: According to an earlier analysis of a few hundred of the donors, about 170 million T cells yielded some 120 million unique TCR beta sequences and roughly 280 Gb of sequence data. The genetic ancestry cluster associated with self-reported Caucasian donors included 81% of the 398 genotyped donors. High-throughput TCR immunosequencing, statistical association of individual TCRs with disease status, and machine learning were combined to predict cytomegalovirus infection status. The study was designed to test whether signatures of past pathogen exposure could be identified by cataloging public T cell receptors. Both class I and class II loci were covered by HLA typing, at four-digit resolution. Every discovery cohort repertoire had been produced on one sequencing platform. An early release that covered fewer than 750 HLA-typed donors contained about 290 gigabases of sequencing data and around 80 million unique TCR sequences. Several DR-DQ haplotypes were treated as single units for association and clustering because of strong linkage in the cohort. In a later genetic analysis, genome-wide SNP genotypes for about 55% of the 666 donors were used, and that subset was treated as a discovery cohort. To study patterns of TCR occurrence, a later analysis re-analyzed previously published TCR beta repertoires from 550 to 800 donors and added high-resolution HLA genotyping. Along with the approximately 600-subject first cohort, a separate validation cohort of 120 different subjects was used. An earlier analysis of around 580 of the donors used high-throughput TCR beta sequencing to judge whether each TCR beta V gene segment behaved as functional or pseudogenic. On average, roughly 250,000 unique TCR beta nucleotide sequences were sequenced per donor among 300 to 500 genotyped donors of the cohort, with about 17% of those sequences being non-productive. Typing coverage varied by locus: roughly 620-630 donors for A, B, C, DRB1 and DQB1; 500 to 550 for DQA1; nearly 610 for DPA1; 450 to 480 for DPB1. Rather than using new phenotypic data, the later analysis identified candidate immune exposures from TCR beta sequences and from how often those sequences occurred across donors. The study profiled the T cell repertoires of more than 500 subjects by immunosequencing and related them to cytomegalovirus serostatus. Donor age, sex, ethnicity and CMV serostatus were compiled alongside the repertoire data.

What the study reported, not specific to this receptor: Presence/absence analyses assumed roughly uniform sequencing depth across donors, an assumption that may not hold. Because counts were too low, seventeen rarely observed V segments, including chromosome 9 orphons, were excluded from the earlier analysis of 500 to 700 of the donors. Three of the identified cytomegalovirus-associated TCR beta chains were confirmed in vitro to be specific for cytomegalovirus antigens. The sequencing pipeline was judged likely to have produced a cluster of highly shared sequence variants as a technical artifact. In a later genetic analysis, fewer N-insertions in productive TCRs were reported among donors in an Asian-associated ancestry cluster than the approximately 710-donor mean. Only TCR beta chains were sequenced in this cohort, and the absence of alpha or paired-chain data limited detectable features. Specific HLA alleles were associated with 18,000 or so TCR beta sequences at a false discovery rate of 0.05 in a later analysis. Some IMGT-functional V segments, including TRBV6-2 and TRBV6-3, could not be told apart with the 87-base-pair reads, so those segments were excluded. A further reported finding was that TCR beta sequences accurately predicted the HLA-A and HLA-B alleles for most subjects in the first cohort. According to a later analysis, TCR association rates differed among HLA loci, with DRB1 alleles showing the most associated TCRs and HLA-C alleles showing the fewest. When HLA alleles, especially DR and DQ, strongly co-occurred, TCR associations were difficult to assign to individual alleles. According to a later analysis, most CMV-associated TCR beta chains appeared to be HLA-restricted, and the HLA associations seemed to be driven largely by CMV exposure. Immune exposure information for the cohort was limited to CMV serostatus. The classifier was reported to diagnose cytomegalovirus status with high specificity and sensitivity in both the original and validation cohorts. In a later genetic analysis, a missense DCLRE1C variant was associated with V-gene and J-gene trimming of TCR beta chains, and the association was replicated in an independent cohort. In an earlier analysis of some 500 of the donors, most TCR beta V segments were observed in productive rearrangements about 90% or about 30% of the time, broadly matching IMGT annotations. Linkage disequilibrium might explain the correlated functional status among segregating V segments, but an unknown experimental factor could not be excluded. It was suggested by the authors that the approach could potentially be generalized to other disease states and immunological phenotypes. A later analysis found that HLA-associated TCR beta chains were more clonally expanded and had lower generation probabilities than equally common non-associated chains. The study listed 150 to 200 TCR beta chains as associated with cytomegalovirus. In a later analysis, several top co-occurrence clusters were reported to appear linked to parvovirus B19, influenza, CMV and Epstein-Barr virus. Because some donors lacked HLA typing at each locus, the association tests relied only on the typed subset. Across donors, most TCR sequences were observed very rarely, whereas some public TCRs were present in many individuals.

Library preparation was by the immunoSEQ multiplex PCR assay. The multiplex PCR relied on a mix of 60 forward primers for TCR Vbeta segments and 13 reverse primers for TCR Jbeta segments. The CDR3 region of rearranged TCR beta genes was amplified from genomic DNA by a multiplex PCR assay. On the Illumina HiSeq System, the amplified TCR beta libraries were sequenced as 87-base-pair reads. Per the source publication's procedure: Across the 600 to 700 repertoires, a later analysis counted tens of millions of unique TCR beta chains, some 11 million of which were shared by at least two donors. A nearest-neighbor algorithm error-corrected the raw reads and collapsed the reads into unique sequences, merging closely related sequences to remove PCR and sequencing errors. CDR3 sequences were aligned to IMGT reference sequences to assign V, D and J gene segments. For a sequence to be retained, at least a six-nucleotide match to both a V gene segment and a J gene segment was required. Rearrangements were called productive when the CDR3 lacked stop codons and stayed in frame with V and J; all others were non-productive. CDR3 was defined according to IMGT convention as the region running from the second conserved V-encoded cysteine to the conserved J-encoded phenylalanine. The earlier analysis of more than 450 of the donors excluded sequences that lacked an unambiguous match to a single V gene segment. An earlier analysis of about 600 of the donors called V segments functional above 56.7% productive rearrangements and segregating when the between-donor standard deviation exceeded 5%. A statistical classification framework was developed to diagnose cytomegalovirus status using the catalog of TCR beta chain sequences. In a later analysis, TCR nucleotide sequences were compared against IMGT/GENE-DB human TR gene sequences so that V and J genes could be assigned. In a later analysis, CDR3 sequences and most-parsimonious VDJ recombination scenarios were assigned using the TCRdist pipeline. A later analysis defined each TCR beta chain by its CDR3 amino acid sequence plus V-gene family, and excluded reads lacking a unique V-gene family. As a way to deal with suspected cross-contamination and a sequencing artifact, a later analysis dropped hundreds of nucleotide sequences that were highly shared and had low generation probability. For each public chain, a later analysis derived a clonal expansion index from normalized ranks of inferred template counts within each repertoire. Generation probabilities in a later analysis came from a VDJ recombination model fitted to out-of-frame rearrangements, and those results were checked against IGoR. A later analysis scored TCR-TCR, TCR-HLA and TCR-CMV co-occurrence with hypergeometric tests, applying a repertoire-size bias correction to TCR pairs. In a later analysis, false discovery rates were estimated by permuting HLA or CMV assignments 20 times. In a later analysis, co-occurring TCRs were grouped with DBSCAN, and TCRdist sequence similarity was added when clustering was performed within HLA-allele-positive subsets. Co-occurrence clustering excluded repertoires with fewer than 30,000 or more than 120,000 public chains, plus five with anomalous nucleotide sharing. Held by TCRdb, this immuneACCESS table contains in-frame sequences only and omits some clones. Under half of the omission traces to an unresolved V gene where checked; the cause of the rest is unknown. The V and J calls and clone size were taken over from that table, and D and trimming were inferred from the DNA. The table for this sample shows approximately 130,000 clones. 1.5% to 2.5% of the sample is held by the ten biggest clonotypes.

A word on this clone: Its target antigen remains unknown.

The cohort comprised hundreds of healthy bone marrow donors. All cohort members were sampled while nominally healthy, although unrecorded immune exposures were likely present. The donor tested CMV seronegative, placing the donor among the 350 or so seronegative members of the cohort. Every donor gave a peripheral blood sample, and the peripheral blood mononuclear cells from that sample were used for TCR beta sequencing. The Qiagen DNeasy Blood Extraction Kit was used to extract genomic DNA from the blood cell samples. The V end loses 3 bases and the J end loses 4 bases, and a stretch of 15 bases separates them. Reading the germline V gene (reference sequence) gives CDR1 LNHDA and CDR2 SQIVND. The CDR3 starts with the cysteine, ends with the phenylalanine, and has 15 residues. Here the CDR3 DNA is all that survives: 45 bases in frame from base 1.

The specimen was PBMCs. The clonotype comes from a woman aged 55-69 years in good health and CMV-seronegative. The rearrangement combines TRBV19 with TRBJ1-2; no D gene can be assigned with confidence. The nucleotide sequence reads as follows: TGTGCCAGTAGTATTGGAGGGCTGTCCCTCTATGGCTACACCTTC. It is translated as CASSIGGLSLYGYTF.